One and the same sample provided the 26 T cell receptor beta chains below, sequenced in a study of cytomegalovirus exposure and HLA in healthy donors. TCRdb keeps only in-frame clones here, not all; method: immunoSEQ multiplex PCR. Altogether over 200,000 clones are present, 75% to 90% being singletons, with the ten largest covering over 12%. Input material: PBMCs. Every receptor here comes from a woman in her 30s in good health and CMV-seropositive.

CDR3 residues: CASSHGELFF. CDR3 coding DNA: TGTGCCAGCAGTCACGGGGAGCTGTTTTTT. This rearrangement joins TRBV28 to TRBJ2-2; D uncertain. Per the germline V gene, CDR1 is MDHEN and CDR2 is SYDVKM. The CDR3 runs 10 residues. V was shortened by 5 bases and J by 7 bases, with 2 bases between the two germline ends.

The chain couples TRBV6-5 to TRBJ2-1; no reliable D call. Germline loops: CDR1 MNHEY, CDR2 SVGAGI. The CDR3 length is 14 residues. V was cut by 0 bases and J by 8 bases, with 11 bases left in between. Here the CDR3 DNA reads TGTGCCAGCAGTTACTCGATAAAGGGCGATGAGCAGTTCTTC. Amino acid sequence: CASSYSIKGDEQFF.

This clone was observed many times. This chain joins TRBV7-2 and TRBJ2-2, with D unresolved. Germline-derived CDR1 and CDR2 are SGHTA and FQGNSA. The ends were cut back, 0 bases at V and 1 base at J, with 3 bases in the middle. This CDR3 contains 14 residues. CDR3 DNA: TGTGCCAGCAGCTTAGCCGTGAACACCGGGGAGCTGTTTTTT. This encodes CASSLAVNTGELFF.

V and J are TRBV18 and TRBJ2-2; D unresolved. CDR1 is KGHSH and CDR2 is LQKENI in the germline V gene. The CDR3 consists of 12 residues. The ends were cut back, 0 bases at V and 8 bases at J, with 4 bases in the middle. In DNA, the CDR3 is TGTGCCAGCTCACCACCCGAGGGGGAGCTGTTTTTT. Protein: CASSPPEGELFF.

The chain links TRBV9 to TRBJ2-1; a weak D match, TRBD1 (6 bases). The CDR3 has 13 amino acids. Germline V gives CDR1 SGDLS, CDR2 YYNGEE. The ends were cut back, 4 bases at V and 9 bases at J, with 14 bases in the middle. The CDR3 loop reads CASSPNRAGEQFF. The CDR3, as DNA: TGTGCCAGCAGCCCAAACAGGGCGGGTGAGCAGTTCTTC.

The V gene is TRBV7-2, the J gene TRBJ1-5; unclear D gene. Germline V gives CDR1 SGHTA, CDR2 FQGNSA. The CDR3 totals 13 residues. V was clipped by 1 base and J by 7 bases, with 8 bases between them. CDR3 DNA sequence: TGTGCCAGCAGCTTAGAAGTAAAGCAGCCCCAGCATTTT. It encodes CASSLEVKQPQHF.

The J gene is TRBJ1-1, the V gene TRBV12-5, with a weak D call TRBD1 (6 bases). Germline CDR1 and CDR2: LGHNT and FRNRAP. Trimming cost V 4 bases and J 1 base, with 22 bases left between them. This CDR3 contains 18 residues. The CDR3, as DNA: TGTGCTAGTGGTTCGGTCACCTGGGGGGCGACCCGGAACACTGAAGCTTTCTTT. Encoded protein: CASGSVTWGATRNTEAFF.

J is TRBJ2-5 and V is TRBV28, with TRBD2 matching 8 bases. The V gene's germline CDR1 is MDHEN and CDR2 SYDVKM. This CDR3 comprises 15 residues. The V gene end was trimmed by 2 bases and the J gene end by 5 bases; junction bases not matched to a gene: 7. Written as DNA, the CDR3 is TGTGCCAGCAGTTTAAGGAGCGGGAGTATCGAGACCCAGTACTTC. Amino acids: CASSLRSGSIETQYF.

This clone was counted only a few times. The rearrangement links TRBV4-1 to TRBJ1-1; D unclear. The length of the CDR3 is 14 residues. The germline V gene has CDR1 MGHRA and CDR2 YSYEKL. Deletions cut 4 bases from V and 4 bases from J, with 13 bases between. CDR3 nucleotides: TGCGCCAGCAGCCGCCCTCCCGGGTCCACTGAAGCTTTCTTT. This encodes CASSRPPGSTEAFF.

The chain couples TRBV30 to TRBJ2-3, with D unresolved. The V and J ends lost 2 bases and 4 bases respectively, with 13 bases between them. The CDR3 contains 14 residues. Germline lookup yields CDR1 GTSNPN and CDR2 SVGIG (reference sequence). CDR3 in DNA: TGTGCCTGGAGTCTCCGAATAGTTTCAGATACGCAGTATTTT. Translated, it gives CAWSLRIVSDTQYF.

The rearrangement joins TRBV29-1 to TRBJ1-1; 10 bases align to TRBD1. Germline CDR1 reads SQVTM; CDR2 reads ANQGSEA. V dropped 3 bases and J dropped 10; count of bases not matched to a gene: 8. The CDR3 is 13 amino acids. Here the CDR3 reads CSVDPGTGVRAFF. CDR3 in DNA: TGCAGCGTTGATCCCGGGACAGGGGTTCGAGCTTTCTTT.

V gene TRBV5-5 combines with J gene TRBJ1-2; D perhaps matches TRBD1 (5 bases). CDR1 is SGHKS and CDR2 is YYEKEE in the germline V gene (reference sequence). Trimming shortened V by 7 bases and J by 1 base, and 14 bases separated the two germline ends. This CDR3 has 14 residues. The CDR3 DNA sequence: TGTGCCAGCGCCCTGGGGGGAGATAACTATGGCTACACCTTC. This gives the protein CASALGGDNYGYTF.

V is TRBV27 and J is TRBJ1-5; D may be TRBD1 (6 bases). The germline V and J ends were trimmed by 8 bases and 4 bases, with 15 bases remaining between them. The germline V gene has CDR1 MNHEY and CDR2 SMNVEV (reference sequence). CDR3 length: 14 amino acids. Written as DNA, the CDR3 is TGTGCCAGCGGGCGGGGGGCATCGAATCAGCCCCAGCATTTT. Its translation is CASGRGASNQPQHF.

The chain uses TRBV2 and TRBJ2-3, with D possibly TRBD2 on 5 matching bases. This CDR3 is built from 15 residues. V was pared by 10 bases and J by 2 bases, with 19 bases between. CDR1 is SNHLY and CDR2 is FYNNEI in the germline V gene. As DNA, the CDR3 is TGTGCCACCATAGGTGAGGGCGATAACACAGATACGCAGTATTTT. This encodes CATIGEGDNTDTQYF.

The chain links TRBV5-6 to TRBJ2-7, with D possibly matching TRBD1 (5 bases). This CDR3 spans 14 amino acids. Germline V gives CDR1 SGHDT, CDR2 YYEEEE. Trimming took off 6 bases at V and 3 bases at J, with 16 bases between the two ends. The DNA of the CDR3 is TGTGCCAGCACCGTCGGTGGGGCGTTCTACGAGCAGTACTTC. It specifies CASTVGGAFYEQYF.

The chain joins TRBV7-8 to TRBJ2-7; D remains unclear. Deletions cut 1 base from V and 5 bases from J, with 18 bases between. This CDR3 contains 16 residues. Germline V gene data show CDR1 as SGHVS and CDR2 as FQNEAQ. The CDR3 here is CASSLDFLFRIDEQYF. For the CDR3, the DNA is TGTGCCAGCAGCTTAGATTTTCTTTTTAGGATCGACGAGCAGTACTTC.

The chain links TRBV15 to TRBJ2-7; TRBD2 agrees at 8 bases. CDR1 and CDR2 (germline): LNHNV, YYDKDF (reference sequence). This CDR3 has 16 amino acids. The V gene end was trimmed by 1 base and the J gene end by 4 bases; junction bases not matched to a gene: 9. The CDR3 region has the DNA TGTGCCACCAGCAGAGCCAGCGGGAGAGCACTATACGAGCAGTACTTC. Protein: CATSRASGRALYEQYF.

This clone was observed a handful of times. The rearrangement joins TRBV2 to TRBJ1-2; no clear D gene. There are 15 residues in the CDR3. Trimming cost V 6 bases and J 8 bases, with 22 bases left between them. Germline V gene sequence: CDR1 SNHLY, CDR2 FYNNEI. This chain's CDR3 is CASSPEGPSLSGYTF. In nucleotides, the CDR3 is TGTGCCAGCAGCCCGGAAGGACCGAGCTTATCGGGCTACACCTTC.

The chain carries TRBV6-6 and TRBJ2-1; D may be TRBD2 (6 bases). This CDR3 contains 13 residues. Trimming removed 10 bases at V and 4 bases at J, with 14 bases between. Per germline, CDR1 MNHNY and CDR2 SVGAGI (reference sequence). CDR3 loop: CATRDSTYNEQFF. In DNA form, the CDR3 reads TGTGCCACCCGGGACTCAACATACAATGAGCAGTTCTTC.

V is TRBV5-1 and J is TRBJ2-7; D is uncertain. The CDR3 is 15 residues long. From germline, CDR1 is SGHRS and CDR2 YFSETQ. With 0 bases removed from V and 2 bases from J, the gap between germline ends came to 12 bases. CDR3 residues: CASSLGQLGTYEQYF. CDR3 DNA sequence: TGCGCCAGCAGCTTGGGCCAGCTTGGGACCTACGAGCAGTACTTC.

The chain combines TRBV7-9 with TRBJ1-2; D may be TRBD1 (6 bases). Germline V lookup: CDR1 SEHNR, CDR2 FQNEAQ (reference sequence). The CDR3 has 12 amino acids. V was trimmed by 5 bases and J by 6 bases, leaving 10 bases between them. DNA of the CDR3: TGTGCCAGCAGCCCCGAGGGGGATGGCTACACCTTC. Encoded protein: CASSPEGDGYTF.

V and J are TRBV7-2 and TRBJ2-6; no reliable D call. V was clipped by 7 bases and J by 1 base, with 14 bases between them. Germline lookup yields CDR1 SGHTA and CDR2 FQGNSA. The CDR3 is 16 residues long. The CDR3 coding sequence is TGTGCCAGCACCCCGAACCGGGCTTCTGGGGCCAACGTCCTGACTTTC. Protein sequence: CASTPNRASGANVLTF.

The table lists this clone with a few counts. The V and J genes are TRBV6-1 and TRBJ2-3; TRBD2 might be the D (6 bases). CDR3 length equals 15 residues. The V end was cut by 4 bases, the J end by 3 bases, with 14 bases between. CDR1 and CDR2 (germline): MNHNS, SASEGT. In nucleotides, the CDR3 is TGTGCCAGCAGTGTAAGCTCCGGAGGGACAGATACGCAGTATTTT. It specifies CASSVSSGGTDTQYF.

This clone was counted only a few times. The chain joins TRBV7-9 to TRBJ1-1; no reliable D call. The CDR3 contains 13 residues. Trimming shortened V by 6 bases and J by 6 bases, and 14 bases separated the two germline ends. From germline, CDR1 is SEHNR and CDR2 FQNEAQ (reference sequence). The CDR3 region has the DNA TGTGCCAGCAGGCTCGCCAGTCTCGCTGAAGCTTTCTTT. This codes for CASRLASLAEAFF.

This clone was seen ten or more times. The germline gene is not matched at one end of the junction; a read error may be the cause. In nucleotides, the CDR3 is TGTGCCAGCAGTGAAACCGTTGGACTAGCGGGATCCTTCAATGAGCAGTTCTTC. It specifies CASSETVGLAGSFNEQFF. The chain combines TRBV2 with TRBJ2-1; 12 bases agree with TRBD2. In germline, CDR1 is SNHLY, CDR2 FYNNEI. The CDR3 spans 18 residues.

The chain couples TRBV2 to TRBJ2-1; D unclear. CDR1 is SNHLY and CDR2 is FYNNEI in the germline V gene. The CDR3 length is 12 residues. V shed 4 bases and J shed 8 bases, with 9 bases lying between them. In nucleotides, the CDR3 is TGTGCCAGCAGTGCAGGATGGGATGAGCAGTTCTTC. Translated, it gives CASSAGWDEQFF.